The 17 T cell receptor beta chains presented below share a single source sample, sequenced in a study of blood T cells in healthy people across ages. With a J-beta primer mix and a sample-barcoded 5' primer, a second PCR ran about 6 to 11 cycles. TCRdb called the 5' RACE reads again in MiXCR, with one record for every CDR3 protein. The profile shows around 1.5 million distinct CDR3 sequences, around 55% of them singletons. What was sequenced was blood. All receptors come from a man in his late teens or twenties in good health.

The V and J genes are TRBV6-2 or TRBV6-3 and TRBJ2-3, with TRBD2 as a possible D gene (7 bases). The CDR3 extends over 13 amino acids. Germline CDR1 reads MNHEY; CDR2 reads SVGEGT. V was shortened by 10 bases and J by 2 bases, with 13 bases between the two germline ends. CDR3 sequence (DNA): TGTGCCACTAGCGGACAGTTCACAGATACGCAGTATTTT. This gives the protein CATSGQFTDTQYF.

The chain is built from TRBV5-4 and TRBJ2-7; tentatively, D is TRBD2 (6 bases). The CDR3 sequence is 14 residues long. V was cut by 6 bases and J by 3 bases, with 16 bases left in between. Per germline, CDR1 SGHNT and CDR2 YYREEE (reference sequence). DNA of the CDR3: TGTGCCAGCAACCGTGGGGGGACTGTCTACGAGCAGTACTTC. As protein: CASNRGGTVYEQYF. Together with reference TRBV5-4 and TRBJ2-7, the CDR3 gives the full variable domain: ETGVTQSPTHLIKTRGQQVTLRCSSQSGHNTVSWYQQALGQGPQFIFQYYREEENGRGNFPPRFSGLQFPNYSSELNVNALELDDSALYLCASNRGGTVYEQYFGPGTRLTVT.

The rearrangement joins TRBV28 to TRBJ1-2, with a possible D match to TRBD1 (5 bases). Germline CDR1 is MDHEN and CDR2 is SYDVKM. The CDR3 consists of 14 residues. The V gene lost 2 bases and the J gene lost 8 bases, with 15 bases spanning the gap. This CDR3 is CASSLRGLVTGYTF. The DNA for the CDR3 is TGTGCCAGCAGTTTAAGGGGACTCGTCACGGGCTACACCTTC.

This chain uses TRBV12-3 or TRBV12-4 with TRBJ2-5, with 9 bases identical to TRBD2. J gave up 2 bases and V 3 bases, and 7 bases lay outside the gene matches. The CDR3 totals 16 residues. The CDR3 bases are TGTGCCAGCAGTTTCGATGGCGGGGGGGATCAAGAGACCCAGTACTTC. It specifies CASSFDGGGDQETQYF.

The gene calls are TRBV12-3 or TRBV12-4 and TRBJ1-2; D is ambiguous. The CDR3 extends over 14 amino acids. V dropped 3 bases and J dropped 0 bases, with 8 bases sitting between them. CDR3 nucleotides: TGTGCCAGCAGTTTGCTGGGCGCTAACTATGGCTACACCTTC. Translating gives CASSLLGANYGYTF.

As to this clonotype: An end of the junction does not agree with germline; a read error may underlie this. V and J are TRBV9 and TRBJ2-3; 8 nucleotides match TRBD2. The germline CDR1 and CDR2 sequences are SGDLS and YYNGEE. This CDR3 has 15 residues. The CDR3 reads CVSSVGTSLGDTQYF. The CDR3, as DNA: TGTGTCAGCAGCGTCGGGACTAGTTTAGGAGATACGCAGTATTTT.

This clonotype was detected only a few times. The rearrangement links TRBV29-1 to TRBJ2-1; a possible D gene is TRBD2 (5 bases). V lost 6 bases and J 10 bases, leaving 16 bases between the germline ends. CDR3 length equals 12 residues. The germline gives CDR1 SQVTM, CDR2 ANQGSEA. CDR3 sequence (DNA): TGCAGCGTCCACCGGAGCGGCTGGGAGCAGTTCTTC. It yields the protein CSVHRSGWEQFF.

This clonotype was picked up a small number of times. The DNA of the CDR3 is TGTGCCAGCACCACACCGCGGGGGAGCACAGATACGCAGTATTTT. Protein: CASTTPRGSTDTQYF. The rearrangement uses TRBV28 and TRBJ2-3, with 7 bases that match TRBD2. With 7 bases clipped from V and 0 bases from J, the junction kept 7 bases outside the gene matches. Germline V gives CDR1 MDHEN, CDR2 SYDVKM. The CDR3 is 15 amino acids.

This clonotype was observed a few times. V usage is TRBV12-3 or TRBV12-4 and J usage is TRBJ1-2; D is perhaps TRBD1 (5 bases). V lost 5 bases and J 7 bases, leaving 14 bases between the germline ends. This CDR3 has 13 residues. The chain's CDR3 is CASSTSGTSGYTF. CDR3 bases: TGTGCCAGCAGTACATCCGGGACGAGTGGCTACACCTTC.

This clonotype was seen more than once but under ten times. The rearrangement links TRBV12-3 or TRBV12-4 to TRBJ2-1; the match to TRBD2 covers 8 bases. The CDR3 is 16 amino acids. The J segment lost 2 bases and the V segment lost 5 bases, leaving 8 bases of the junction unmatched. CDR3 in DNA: TGTGCCAGCAGTGCTCTCTTAGCGGGACCCTACAATGAGCAGTTCTTC. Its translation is CASSALLAGPYNEQFF.

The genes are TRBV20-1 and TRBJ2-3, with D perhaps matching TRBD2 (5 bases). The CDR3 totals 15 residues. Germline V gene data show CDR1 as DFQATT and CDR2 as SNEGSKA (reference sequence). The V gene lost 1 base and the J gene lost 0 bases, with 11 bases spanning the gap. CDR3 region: CSARGPRESTDTQYF. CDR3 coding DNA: TGCAGTGCTAGAGGGCCAAGGGAGAGCACAGATACGCAGTATTTT.

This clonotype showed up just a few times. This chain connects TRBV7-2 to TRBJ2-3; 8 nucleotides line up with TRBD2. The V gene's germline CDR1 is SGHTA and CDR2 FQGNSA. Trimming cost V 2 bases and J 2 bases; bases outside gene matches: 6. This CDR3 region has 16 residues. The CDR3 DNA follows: TGTGCCAGCAGCTTACAACTAGCGGTGACCACAGATACGCAGTATTTT. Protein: CASSLQLAVTTDTQYF. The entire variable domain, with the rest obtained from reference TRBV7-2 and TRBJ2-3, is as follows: GAGVSQSPSNKVTEKGKDVELRCDPISGHTALYWYRQSLGQGLEFLIYFQGNSAPDKSGLPSDRFSAERTGGSVSTLTIQRTQQEDSAVYLCASSLQLAVTTDTQYFGPGTRLTVL.

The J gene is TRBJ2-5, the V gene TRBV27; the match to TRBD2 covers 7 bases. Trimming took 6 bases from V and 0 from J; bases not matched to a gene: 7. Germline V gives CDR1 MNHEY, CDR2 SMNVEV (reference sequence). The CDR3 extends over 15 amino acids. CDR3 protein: CASRSGEIHQETQYF. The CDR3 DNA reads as TGTGCCAGCAGAAGCGGGGAGATACACCAAGAGACCCAGTACTTC.

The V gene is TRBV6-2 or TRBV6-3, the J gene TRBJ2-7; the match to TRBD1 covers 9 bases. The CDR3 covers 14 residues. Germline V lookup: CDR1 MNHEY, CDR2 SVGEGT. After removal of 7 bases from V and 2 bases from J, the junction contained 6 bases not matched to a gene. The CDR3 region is CASTRTGETYEQYF. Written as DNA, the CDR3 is TGTGCCAGCACCCGGACAGGGGAGACCTACGAGCAGTACTTC.

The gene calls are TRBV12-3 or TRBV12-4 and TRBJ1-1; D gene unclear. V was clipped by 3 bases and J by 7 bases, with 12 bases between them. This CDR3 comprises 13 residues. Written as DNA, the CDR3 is TGTGCCAGCAGTTTGGAGGGAAATCATGAAGCTTTCTTT. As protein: CASSLEGNHEAFF.

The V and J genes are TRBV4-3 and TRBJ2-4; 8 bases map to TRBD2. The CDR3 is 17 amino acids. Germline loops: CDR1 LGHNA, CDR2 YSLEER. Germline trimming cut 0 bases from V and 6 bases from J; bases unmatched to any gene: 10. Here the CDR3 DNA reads TGCGCCAGCAGCCAAGATCCCCGGACGCTAGCGGGAAACATTCAGTACTTC. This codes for CASSQDPRTLAGNIQYF.

DNA for the CDR3: TGTGCCACCAGCCCCGGCAGCAACTATGGCTACACCTTC. This sequence encodes CATSPGSNYGYTF. The chain joins TRBV10-3 to TRBJ1-2, with no clear D. Trimming pared 10 bases from V and 2 bases from J, leaving 14 bases between. This CDR3 region has 13 residues. The germline CDR1 and CDR2 sequences are ENHRY and SYGVKD.